Following are 17 T cell receptor beta chains from one sample sequenced in a study of post-analysis software for immune sequencing data. The study's findings and limits: TRBV5-6, TRBV5-1 and TRBV20-1 were among roughly 5 TRBV segments more frequent in patients than controls.

The TCR beta cDNA libraries contained unique molecular identifiers. TCRdb processed the PCR reads anew with MiXCR; each CDR3 protein has one entry. This table holds hundreds of thousands of distinct CDR3 sequences, roughly 30% found once. These TCRs' antigens remain unknown. Sequencing was performed on blood. The receptors derive from a girl under 18 with multiple sclerosis.

The CDR3 protein is CSASDDVGLTDTQYF. The CDR3 DNA follows: TGCAGTGCGAGCGACGACGTCGGTCTCACAGATACGCAGTATTTT. The gene calls are TRBV20-1 and TRBJ2-3; D is undetermined. Per germline, CDR1 DFQATT and CDR2 SNEGSKA (reference sequence). This CDR3 region has 15 residues. Trimming cost V 6 bases and J 2 bases, with 18 bases left between them.

Points on this clonotype: The CDR3 end shows no conserved phenylalanine or tryptophan, and so a read error is likely. The V and J genes are TRBV5-6 and TRBJ2-1; 10 nucleotides align to TRBD2. The CDR3 extends over 15 amino acids. CDR1 is SGHDT, CDR2 YYEEEE, per germline. The ends lost 4 bases at V and 4 bases at J; junction bases unmatched: 5. DNA for the CDR3: TGTGCCAGCAGCCAGCGGGGGGGCTTTTACAATGAGCAGTTCCTC. The encoded protein is CASSQRGGFYNEQFL.

This clonotype was counted between two and nine times. The missing conserved phenylalanine or tryptophan at the end of this CDR3 makes a read error likely. The chain couples TRBV20-1 to TRBJ1-2, with D possibly matching TRBD1 (6 bases). V lost 0 bases, J lost 4 bases, and 9 bases lay in between. This CDR3 has 13 amino acids. The germline CDR1 and CDR2 sequences are DFQATT and SNEGSKA (reference sequence). The CDR3 sequence is CSARDRGGYGYTI. The CDR3 DNA is TGCAGTGCTAGAGACAGGGGAGGCTATGGCTACACCATC.

The rearrangement links TRBV4-3 to TRBJ1-6; the D is unclear. Trimming shortened V by 0 bases and J by 8 bases, and 8 bases separated the two germline ends. This CDR3 has 14 amino acids. Germline loops: CDR1 LGHNA, CDR2 YSLEER. CDR3: CASSQDLGDSPLHF. The CDR3 nucleotides are TGCGCCAGCAGCCAAGATCTCGGGGATTCACCCCTCCACTTT.

This clonotype turned up a few times. This chain uses TRBV15 with TRBJ2-1; D possibly corresponds to TRBD2 (5 bases). The CDR3 has 15 amino acids. Germline V lookup: CDR1 LNHNV, CDR2 YYDKDF (reference sequence). Trimming stripped 3 bases from V and 5 bases from J, with 14 bases between. This chain's CDR3 is CATSRLGGDNNEQFF. The CDR3 DNA reads TGTGCCACCAGCAGGCTAGGAGGAGACAACAATGAGCAGTTCTTC.

V is TRBV24-1 and J is TRBJ2-1; D is possibly TRBD2 (6 bases). The CDR3 covers 15 residues. Trimming pared 12 bases from V and 8 bases from J, leaving 25 bases between. CDR1 and CDR2 from the germline V gene are KGHDR and SFDVKD. The CDR3 spells CASAGLTGEGDEQFF. The CDR3 bases are TGTGCCTCCGCGGGGTTAACGGGAGAGGGAGATGAGCAGTTCTTC.

Details on this clonotype: One end of the junction fails to match germline, which may point to a read error. The rearrangement joins TRBV7-9 to TRBJ2-3, with D maybe TRBD2 (6 bases). The CDR3 contains 15 residues. Germline CDR1 is SEHNR and CDR2 is FQNEAQ (reference sequence). The CDR3 sequence is CTSSLEGTETDTQYF. In DNA form, the CDR3 reads TGTACCAGCAGCTTGGAGGGGACGGAGACAGATACGCAGTATTTT.

The V call is TRBV3-1, the J call TRBJ2-7; D gene ambiguous. Germline lookup yields CDR1 LGHDT and CDR2 YNNKEL (reference sequence). The ends were cut back, 1 base at V and 3 bases at J, with 10 bases in the middle. The CDR3 has 14 residues. CDR3 loop: CASSQGAVFYEQYF. CDR3 coding DNA: TGTGCCAGCAGCCAAGGGGCGGTATTCTACGAGCAGTACTTC.

This clonotype has only a few counts. The gene calls are TRBV6-5 and TRBJ1-1; no reliable D call. Germline assignment: CDR1 MNHEY and CDR2 SVGAGI. V gave up 7 bases and J gave up 4 bases, with 10 bases separating them. The CDR3 is 12 residues long. CDR3 loop: CASMSPATEAFF. The DNA for the CDR3 is TGTGCCAGCATGTCTCCGGCCACTGAAGCTTTCTTT.

This chain joins TRBV7-2 and TRBJ2-4; no reliable D call. Germline CDR1 and CDR2: SGHTA and FQGNSA. The V and J ends lost 1 base and 6 bases respectively, with 10 bases between them. This CDR3 is 14 amino acids long. The CDR3, as DNA: TGTGCCAGCAGCTTAGGGGTGTCTGGAAACATTCAGTACTTC. Residues: CASSLGVSGNIQYF.

The chain combines TRBV10-3 with TRBJ2-7, with 10 bases aligning to TRBD2. Trimming at V came to 4 bases and at J to 12 bases, leaving 12 bases not matched to a gene. Germline V lookup: CDR1 ENHRY, CDR2 SYGVKD. The CDR3 extends over 14 amino acids. CDR3 region: CAISGTSGQETLYF. The CDR3 nucleotides read TGTGCCATCAGTGGGACTAGCGGACAAGAGACCCTGTACTTC.

The chain is built from TRBV5-1 and TRBJ2-4; 7 bases map to TRBD2. J gave up 13 bases and V 4 bases, and 8 bases lay outside the gene matches. The CDR3 consists of 12 residues. Per the germline V gene, CDR1 is SGHRS and CDR2 is YFSETQ. CDR3 nucleotides: TGCGCCAGCAGCGAAGGACGGGAGGAGCAGTACTTC. This codes for CASSEGREEQYF.

Remarks on this clonotype: A read error may produce the germline difference seen at one junction end. The chain uses TRBV9 and TRBJ2-7; TRBD1 matches at 7 bases. This CDR3 has 14 amino acids. The germline V gene has CDR1 SGDLS and CDR2 YYNGEE. The DNA of the CDR3 is TGTGCCAACAGCGTATCGGGACAGACCTACGAGCAGTACTTC. Its translation: CANSVSGQTYEQYF.

The chain uses TRBV20-1 and TRBJ2-5; no clear D. The CDR3 sequence is 13 residues long. CDR1 is DFQATT and CDR2 is SNEGSKA in the germline V gene (reference sequence). Trimming cost V 4 bases and J 2 bases, with 11 bases left between them. As DNA, the CDR3 is TGCAGTGCTAACAAGCCGGCGCAAGAGACCCAGTACTTC. Translation gives CSANKPAQETQYF.

The genes are TRBV14 and TRBJ2-3; 9 bases map to TRBD2. This CDR3 has 18 amino acids. Germline V gene lookup returns CDR1 SGHDN and CDR2 FVKESK. V shed 0 bases and J 3 bases; nucleotides not matched to a gene: 10. DNA for the CDR3: TGTGCCAGCAGCCAAGATCTCAGAGCTAGCGGGAATACAGATACGCAGTATTTT. Protein product: CASSQDLRASGNTDTQYF.

This chain joins TRBV7-2 and TRBJ2-7; possible D gene TRBD2, 6 bases. Looked up from germline, CDR1 is SGHTA and CDR2 is FQGNSA. The CDR3 loop spans 17 amino acids. Trimming left V 5 bases short and J 6 bases short, with 26 bases between. The CDR3 DNA sequence: TGTGCCAGCAGCCAATCTGGTTGGGGGGTCAAGTCTGTCGAGCAGTACTTC. Translated, it gives CASSQSGWGVKSVEQYF.

This clonotype was seen more than once but under ten times. This rearrangement joins TRBV27 to TRBJ2-7, with TRBD2 as a possible D gene (5 bases). Germline V lookup: CDR1 MNHEY, CDR2 SMNVEV (reference sequence). V was shortened by 2 bases and J by 3 bases, with 11 bases between the two germline ends. The CDR3 loop spans 14 amino acids. The CDR3: CASSLRLNLYEQYF. CDR3 nucleotide sequence: TGTGCCAGCAGTTTAAGACTAAACCTCTACGAGCAGTACTTC.